This entry features one T cell receptor (beta chain) sequence. Its cognate antigen has yet to be identified. No base quality values were provided; no much bigger clone lies one nucleotide off. The CDR3 regions of human TCRbeta chains were analyzed by immunosequencing. Regarding the original processing steps: Repertoire TCRs were checked for matches against a reference library of SARS-CoV-2-specific TCRs that had been generated using the MIRA antigen-specificity platform. Breadth was defined as the fraction of unique TCRs that were SARS-CoV-2-associated. Depth was defined as the fraction of total T cells that were SARS-CoV-2-associated. Using the MIRA data, each spike-specific TCR was mapped to the spike region that the TCR reacts to and placed in a CD4 or CD8 class. Log10-transformed breadth and depth values were compared by one-way ANOVA with Sidak's multiple comparisons tests. TCRdb mirrors the immuneACCESS table, restricted to in-frame sequences. Some clones are absent from its copies; in checked studies, under half trace to an unresolved V gene, and the reason for the others is unknown. V and J calls and clone size follow that table, whereas D and trimming were derived from the DNA. The sample table contains over 120,000 clones; only one count was recorded for 80% to 95% of them. The top ten clonotypes cover about 4.8% of the sample.

The data originate from a study of T cell responses to AZD1222 COVID-19 vaccine (TCRdb year 2021). Background for the entire study: AZD1222 recipients given second doses at about 4 weeks or at about 12 weeks were pooled, since spike-specific TCR depth and breadth were not found to differ between the two schedules. Trial participants were enrolled into age subgroups of 18-55, 56-69 and 70-plus years, which contained around 140, 26 and 57 TCR-sequenced participants, respectively. TCR sequencing was performed for fewer than 250 trial participants, of whom about 210 were given two doses of AZD1222 and 26 were given two doses of MenACWY control vaccine.

Here is what the overall study found, with its caveats: Participants were mostly white British, with more females than males. The authors suggested clonal diversity may have been underestimated. Conclusions about previously exposed vaccinees are limited because only a handful of AZD1222 recipients were SARS-CoV-2 seropositive at baseline. No day 14 peak-response samples were available, so repertoires were characterized only after the peak T cell response. After two AZD1222 doses, spike-specific TCR breadth and depth were significantly higher than at day 0 and than in MenACWY recipients. In the small 56-69-year group, the increase in depth fell short of significance, most likely because of low power. Epitopes outside the regions mutated in the B.1.351 and B.1.1.7 variants were reportedly recognized by nearly half of the unique spike-specific TCRs. CD4 TCRs associated with the vaccine covered the entire spike protein, and the dominant responses were in regions 160-218 and 743-854.

The time point label here, explained by the study, means: baseline before first vaccination. Vaccinee samples came from UK trials COV001 and COV002, including a single-blind randomized controlled phase 2/3 trial of AZD1222 (ChAdOx1 nCoV-19) in healthy adults. For TCRbeta chain sequencing, PBMC samples were collected from trial participants at day 0 and at day 28 after the second dose. V lost 4 bases and J lost 5 bases; the stretch between them is 15 bases long. The CDR3, from cysteine to phenylalanine, totals 14 residues. The only DNA kept is the CDR3, 42 bases in frame from the first base. The germline V gene encodes CDR1 SGHNT and CDR2 YYREEE (reference sequence).

Sequenced material: peripheral blood, taken on day 0 of AZD1222 vaccination. The source is an adult in good health. The chain couples TRBV5-4 to TRBJ2-5; the D region is possibly TRBD1 or TRBD2, each matching across 5 bases. The CDR3 region reads CASSQRGGSETQYF. DNA sequence: TGTGCCAGCAGCCAACGTGGGGGTTCCGAGACCCAGTACTTC.